This TCR beta chain was sequenced during a study of Graves' ophthalmopathy and Graves' hyperthyroidism. J lost 3 bases, V lost 0 bases, and 4 bases had no gene match. The CDR3 is made up of 15 amino acids. Germline CDR1 MNHEY, CDR2 SVGAGI. Amplification targeted the TCR beta CDR3 regions, with RNA transcripts as the source material. An opening RT-PCR round employed HTBI primers and preceded a second-round multiplex PCR. TCRdb called the multiplex PCR reads again in MiXCR, with one record for every CDR3 protein. This table holds hundreds of thousands of distinct CDR3 sequences, roughly 21% found once. This clonotype was counted many times.

This chain joins TRBV6-5 and TRBJ2-7, with 8 bases fitting TRBD1. This TCR derives from a woman aged 18-29 years with stable Graves' hyperthyroidism. The material sequenced was peripheral blood. CDR3 protein: CASSYSGTGFYEQYF. In nucleotides, the CDR3 is TGTGCCAGCAGTTACTCAGGGACAGGCTTCTACGAGCAGTACTTC.